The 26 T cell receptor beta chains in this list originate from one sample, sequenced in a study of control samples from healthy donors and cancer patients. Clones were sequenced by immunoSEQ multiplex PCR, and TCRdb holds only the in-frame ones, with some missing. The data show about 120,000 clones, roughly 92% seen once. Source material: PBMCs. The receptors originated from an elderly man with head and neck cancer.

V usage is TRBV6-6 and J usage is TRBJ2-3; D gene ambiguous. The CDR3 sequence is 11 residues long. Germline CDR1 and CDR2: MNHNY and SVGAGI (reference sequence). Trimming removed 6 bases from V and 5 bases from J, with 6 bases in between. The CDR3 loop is CASSPRDTQYF. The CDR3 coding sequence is TGTGCCAGCAGCCCTAGAGATACGCAGTATTTT.

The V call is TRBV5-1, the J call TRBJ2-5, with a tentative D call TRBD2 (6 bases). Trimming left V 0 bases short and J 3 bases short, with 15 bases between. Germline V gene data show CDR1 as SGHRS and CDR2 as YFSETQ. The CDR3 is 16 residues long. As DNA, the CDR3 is TGCGCCAGCAGCTTGGCCGGGACTCGACTTGAAGAGACCCAGTACTTC. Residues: CASSLAGTRLEETQYF.

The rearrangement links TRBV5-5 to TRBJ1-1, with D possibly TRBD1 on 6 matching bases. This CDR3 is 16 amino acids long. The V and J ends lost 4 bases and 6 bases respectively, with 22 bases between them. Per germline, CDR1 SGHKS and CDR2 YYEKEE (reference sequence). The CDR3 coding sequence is TGTGCCAGCAGCCCATCTGGGGGGGCGCGGGGCGCTGAAGCTTTCTTT. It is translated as CASSPSGGARGAEAFF.

The DNA for the CDR3 is TGTGCCAGCAGCTTGCTCGGGTCCGGGGAGCTGTTTTTT. Translation: CASSLLGSGELFF. The genes are TRBV5-8 and TRBJ2-2; D remains ambiguous. Germline lookup yields CDR1 SGHTS and CDR2 YDEGEE. V gave up 1 base and J gave up 6 bases, with 7 bases separating them. The CDR3 runs 13 residues.

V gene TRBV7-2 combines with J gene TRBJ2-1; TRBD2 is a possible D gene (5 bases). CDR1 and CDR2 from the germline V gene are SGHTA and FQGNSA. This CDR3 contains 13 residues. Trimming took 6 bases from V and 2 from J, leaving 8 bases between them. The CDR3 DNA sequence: TGTGCCAGCAGAACGGGGACCTACAATGAGCAGTTCTTC. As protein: CASRTGTYNEQFF.

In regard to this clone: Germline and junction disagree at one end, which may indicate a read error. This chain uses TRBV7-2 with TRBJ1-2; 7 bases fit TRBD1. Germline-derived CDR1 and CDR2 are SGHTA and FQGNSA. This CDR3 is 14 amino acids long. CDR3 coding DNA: TGTGCCAGCAGTTTTTCCCGGGGACAGTTGAGTTTCGACTTC. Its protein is CASSFSRGQLSFDF. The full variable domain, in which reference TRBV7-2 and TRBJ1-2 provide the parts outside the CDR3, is GAGVSQSPSNKVTEKGKDVELRCDPISGHTALYWYRQSLGQGLEFLIYFQGNSAPDKSGLPSDRFSAERTGGSVSTLTIQRTQQEDSAVYLCASSFSRGQLSFDFGSGTRLTVV.

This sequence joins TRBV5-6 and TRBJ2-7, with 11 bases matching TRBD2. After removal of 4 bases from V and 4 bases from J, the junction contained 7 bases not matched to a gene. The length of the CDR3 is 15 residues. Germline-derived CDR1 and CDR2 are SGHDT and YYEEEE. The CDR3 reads CASSPYSGRGYEQYF. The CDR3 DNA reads TGTGCCAGCAGCCCCTATAGCGGGAGGGGATACGAGCAGTACTTC.

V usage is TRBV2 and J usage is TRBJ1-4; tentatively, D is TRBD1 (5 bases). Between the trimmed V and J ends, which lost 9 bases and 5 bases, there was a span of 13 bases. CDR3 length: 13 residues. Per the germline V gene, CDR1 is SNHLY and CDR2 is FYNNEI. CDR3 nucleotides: TGTGCCAGTGGGGGTTTGGGGAATGAAAAACTGTTTTTT. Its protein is CASGGLGNEKLFF.

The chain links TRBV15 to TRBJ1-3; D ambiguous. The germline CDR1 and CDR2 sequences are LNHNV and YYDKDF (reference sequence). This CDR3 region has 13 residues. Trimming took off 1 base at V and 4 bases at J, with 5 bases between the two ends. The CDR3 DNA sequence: TGTGCCACCAGCAGAGCCCTGGGAAACACCATATATTTT. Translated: CATSRALGNTIYF.

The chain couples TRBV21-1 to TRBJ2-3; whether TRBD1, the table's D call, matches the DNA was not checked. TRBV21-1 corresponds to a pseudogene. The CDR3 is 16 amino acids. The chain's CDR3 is CASTAGEGAPTDTQYF. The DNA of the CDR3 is TGTGCCAGTACCGCGGGTGAGGGGGCCCCAACAGATACGCAGTATTTT.

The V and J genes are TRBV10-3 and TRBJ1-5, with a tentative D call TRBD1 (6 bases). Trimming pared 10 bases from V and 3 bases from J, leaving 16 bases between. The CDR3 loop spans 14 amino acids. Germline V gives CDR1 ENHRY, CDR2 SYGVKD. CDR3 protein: CATASTGLNQPQHF. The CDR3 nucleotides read TGTGCCACCGCGAGTACAGGGCTCAATCAGCCCCAGCATTTT.

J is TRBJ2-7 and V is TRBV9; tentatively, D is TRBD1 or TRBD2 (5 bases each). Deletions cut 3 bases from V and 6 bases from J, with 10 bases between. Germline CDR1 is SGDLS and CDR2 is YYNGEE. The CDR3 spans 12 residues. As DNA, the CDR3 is TGTGCCAGCAGCGGATCGAGGGGCGAGCAGTACTTC. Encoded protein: CASSGSRGEQYF. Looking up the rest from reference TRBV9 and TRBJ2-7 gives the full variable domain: DSGVTQTPKHLITATGQRVTLRCSPRSGDLSVYWYQQSLDQGLQFLIQYYNGEERAKGNILERFSAQQFPDLHSELNLSSLELGDSALYFCASSGSRGEQYFGPGTRLTVT.

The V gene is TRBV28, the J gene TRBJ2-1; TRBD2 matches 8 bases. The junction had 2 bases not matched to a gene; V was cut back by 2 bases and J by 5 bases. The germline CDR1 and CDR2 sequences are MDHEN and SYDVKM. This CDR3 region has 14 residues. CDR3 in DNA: TGTGCCAGCAGTTTAATTAGCGGGAACAATGAGCAGTTCTTC. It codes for CASSLISGNNEQFF.

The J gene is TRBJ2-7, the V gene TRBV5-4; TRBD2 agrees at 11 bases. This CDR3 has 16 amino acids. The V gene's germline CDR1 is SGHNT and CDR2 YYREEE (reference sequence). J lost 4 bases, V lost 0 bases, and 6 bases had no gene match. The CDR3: CASSLALLAGEYEQYF. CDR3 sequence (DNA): TGTGCCAGCAGCTTGGCCTTACTAGCGGGGGAGTACGAGCAGTACTTC.

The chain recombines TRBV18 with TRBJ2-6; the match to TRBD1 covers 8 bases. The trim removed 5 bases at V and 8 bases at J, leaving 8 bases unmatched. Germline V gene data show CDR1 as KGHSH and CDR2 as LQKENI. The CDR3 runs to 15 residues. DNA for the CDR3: TGTGCCAGCTCATTCCAGGGGGCGCTTACCAACGTCCTGACTTTC. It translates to CASSFQGALTNVLTF.

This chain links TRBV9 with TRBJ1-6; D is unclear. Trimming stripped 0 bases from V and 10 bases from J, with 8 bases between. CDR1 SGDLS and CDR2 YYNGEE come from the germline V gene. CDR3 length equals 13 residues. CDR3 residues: CASSVAIVSPLHF. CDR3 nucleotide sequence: TGTGCCAGCAGCGTAGCTATTGTCTCACCCCTCCACTTT.

CDR3 sequence reads: CASSLSSGVHYEQYF. DNA for the CDR3: TGTGCCAGCAGTCTTTCTAGCGGGGTACACTACGAGCAGTACTTC. This sequence joins TRBV7-2 and TRBJ2-7; 9 bases agree with TRBD2. CDR1 and CDR2 from the germline V gene are SGHTA and FQGNSA. Unmatched junction bases numbered 9, after V lost 6 bases and J lost 3 bases. This CDR3 contains 15 residues.

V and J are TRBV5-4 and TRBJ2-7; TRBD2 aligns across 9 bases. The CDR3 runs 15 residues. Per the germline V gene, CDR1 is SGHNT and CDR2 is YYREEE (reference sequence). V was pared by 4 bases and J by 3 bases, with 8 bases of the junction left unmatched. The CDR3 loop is CASSPEGGGVYEQYF. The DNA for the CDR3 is TGTGCCAGCAGCCCGGAAGGCGGGGGGGTCTACGAGCAGTACTTC.

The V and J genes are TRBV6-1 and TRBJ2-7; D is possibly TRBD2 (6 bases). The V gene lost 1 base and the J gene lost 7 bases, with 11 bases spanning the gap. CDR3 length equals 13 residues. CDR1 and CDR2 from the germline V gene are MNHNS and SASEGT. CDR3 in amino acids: CASSEGAGTEQYF. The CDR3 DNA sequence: TGTGCCAGCAGTGAAGGGGCGGGGACGGAGCAGTACTTC.

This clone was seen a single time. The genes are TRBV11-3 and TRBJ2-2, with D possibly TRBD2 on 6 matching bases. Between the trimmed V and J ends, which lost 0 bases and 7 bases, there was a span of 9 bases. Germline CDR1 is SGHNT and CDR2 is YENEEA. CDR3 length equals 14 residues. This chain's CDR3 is CASSLDTGVGELFF. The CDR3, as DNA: TGTGCCAGCAGCTTAGATACGGGAGTCGGGGAGCTGTTTTTT.

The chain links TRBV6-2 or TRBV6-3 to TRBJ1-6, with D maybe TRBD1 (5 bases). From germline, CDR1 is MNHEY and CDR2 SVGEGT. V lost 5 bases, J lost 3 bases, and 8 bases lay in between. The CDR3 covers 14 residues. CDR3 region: CASSRGNYNSPLHF. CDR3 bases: TGTGCCAGCAGTCGGGGGAACTATAATTCACCCCTCCACTTT.

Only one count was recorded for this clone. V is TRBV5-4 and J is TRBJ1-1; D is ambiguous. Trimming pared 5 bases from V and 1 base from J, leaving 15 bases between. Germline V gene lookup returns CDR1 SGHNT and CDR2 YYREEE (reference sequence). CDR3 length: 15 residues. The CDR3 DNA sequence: TGTGCCAGCAGGTTAGATGGAGCAGCGAACACTGAAGCTTTCTTT. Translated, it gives CASRLDGAANTEAFF.

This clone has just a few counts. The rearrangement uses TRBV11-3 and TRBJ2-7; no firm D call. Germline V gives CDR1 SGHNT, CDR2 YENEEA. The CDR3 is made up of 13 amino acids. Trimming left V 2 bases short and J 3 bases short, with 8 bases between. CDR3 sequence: CASSLKSGYEQYF. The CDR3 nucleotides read TGTGCCAGCAGCTTAAAGTCGGGCTACGAGCAGTACTTC.

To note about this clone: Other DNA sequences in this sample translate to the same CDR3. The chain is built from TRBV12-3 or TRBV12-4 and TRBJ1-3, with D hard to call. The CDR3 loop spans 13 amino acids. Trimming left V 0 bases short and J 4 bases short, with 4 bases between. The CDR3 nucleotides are TGTGCCAGCAGTTTAGCGCTGGGAAACACCATATATTTT. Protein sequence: CASSLALGNTIYF.

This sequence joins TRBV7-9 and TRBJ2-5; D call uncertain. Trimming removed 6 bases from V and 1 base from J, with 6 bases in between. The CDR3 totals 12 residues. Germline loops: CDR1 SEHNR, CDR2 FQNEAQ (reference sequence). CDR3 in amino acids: CASSGSQETQYF. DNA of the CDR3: TGTGCCAGCAGTGGGTCCCAAGAGACCCAGTACTTC.

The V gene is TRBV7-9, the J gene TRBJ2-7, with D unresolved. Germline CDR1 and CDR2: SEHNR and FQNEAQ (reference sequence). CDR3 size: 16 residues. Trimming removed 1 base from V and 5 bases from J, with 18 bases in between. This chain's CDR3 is CASSLDLEAWVDEQYF. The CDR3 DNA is TGTGCCAGCAGCTTAGATTTGGAAGCATGGGTCGACGAGCAGTACTTC.